This T cell receptor (beta chain) was documented in a study of beta chain features in type 1 diabetes. On the study more broadly: Age, gender and cell yields were alike across patients and healthy donors.

A single heparinised blood sample, averaging roughly 0.11 L, was obtained per donor. cDNA synthesis used the whole RNA isolate, giving expressed TCRB sequences. Sequenced by immunoSEQ multiplex PCR; TCRdb stores in-frame clones only, minus some. Of nearly 700,000 clones listed, 13% are singletons. In germline, CDR1 is GTSNPN, CDR2 SVGIG (reference sequence). With 7 bases clipped from V and 5 bases from J, the junction kept 3 bases outside the gene matches. The CDR3 has 12 amino acids. Concerning this clone: Its antigen is as yet unknown.

General study findings and limits: Across all four CD4+ subsets, people with type 1 diabetes showed modestly shorter TCRB CDR3s. A potential PCR bias toward shorter templates would be equal in patient and control samples.

Sequencing input: naive CD4+ T cells from blood. V is TRBV30 and J is TRBJ2-5; TRBD2 agrees at 11 bases. This TCR derives from a man aged 18 to 35 with type 1 diabetes. The CDR3 loop reads CAFSGGAETQYF. The DNA for the CDR3 is TGTGCCTTTAGCGGGGGGGCGGAGACCCAGTACTTC.